The rows below give T cell receptor beta chains drawn from one sample of a study of Graves' ophthalmopathy and Graves' hyperthyroidism. TCRdb called the multiplex PCR reads again in MiXCR, with one record for every CDR3 protein. Of a few hundred thousand distinct CDR3 sequences in the sample, just over 15% were seen once. The sequencing input was peripheral blood. These receptors were obtained from a woman younger than 30 with stable Graves' hyperthyroidism. The CDR3 runs from the conserved cysteine through the conserved F or W. The D gene is left open where the match is weak. Rows may omit the clone size; those that give it use once, few, many or a size class.

>few|TRBJ1-2|-|TRBV4-2
CASSQDKGSGVHGYTF
TGTGCCAGCAGCCAAGATAAGGGCTCGGGGGTGCATGGCTACACCTTC
>many|TRBJ1-6|-|TRBV13
CASSSRENNSPLHF
TGTGCCAGCAGCTCCCGGGAGAATAATTCACCCCTCCACTTT
>many|TRBJ1-1|-|TRBV6-5
CASSYSRWRNTEAFF
TGTGCCAGCAGTTACTCGAGGTGGAGGAACACTGAAGCTTTCTTT
>many|TRBJ2-7|-|TRBV7-6
CASSGSLGVYEQYF
TGTGCCAGCAGCGGATCCCTCGGGGTATACGAGCAGTACTTC
>many|TRBJ1-1|-|TRBV6-6
CASSSLAGSGEAFF
TGTGCCAGCAGTTCTCTCGCAGGGTCTGGGGAAGCTTTCTTT
>many|TRBJ1-1|-|TRBV6-5
CASSYGRFSGFF
TGTGCCAGCAGTTACGGGAGGTTCTCGGGTTTCTTT
>once|TRBJ2-5|TRBD1|TRBV6-1
CAGNRDRQETQYF
TGTGCTGGGAACCGGGACAGGCAAGAGACCCAGTACTTC
>many|TRBJ2-5|-|TRBV20-1
CSTFGHIQETQYF
TGCAGTACTTTCGGACACATTCAAGAGACCCAGTACTTC
>few|TRBJ2-7|TRBD1|TRBV5-1
CASSLAPGQGNYEQYF
TGCGCCAGCAGCTTGGCGCCGGGACAGGGTAATTACGAGCAGTACTTC
>-|TRBJ2-7|TRBD2|TRBV27
CASSQSKRWGGYEQYF
TGTGCCAGCAGCCAGAGTAAGAGGTGGGGGGGCTACGAGCAGTACTTC
>many|TRBJ2-5|TRBD2|TRBV4-1
CASSQPWDSGGKTQYF
TGCGCCAGCAGCCAACCCTGGGATAGCGGGGGTAAGACCCAGTACTTC
>many|TRBJ1-2|-|TRBV12-3/TRBV12-4
CASSLDRLIGYTF
TGTGCCAGCAGTTTAGACAGGCTGATCGGCTACACCTTC
>many|TRBJ2-5|-|TRBV20-1
CSARGAGRLTQYF
TGCAGTGCTAGAGGGGCGGGGCGTCTGACCCAGTACTTC
>many|TRBJ1-1|-|TRBV5-1
CASSHSRVGNTEAFF
TGCGCCAGCAGCCACTCCAGGGTAGGGAACACTGAAGCTTTCTTT
>-|TRBJ2-5|-|TRBV3-1
CASSPRRISETQYF
TGTGCCAGCAGCCCCCGTCGGATTTCAGAGACCCAGTACTTC
>many|TRBJ2-7|-|TRBV7-2
CASSLGIGPYEQYF
TGTGCCAGCAGCTTAGGTATAGGACCCTACGAGCAGTACTTC
>many|TRBJ2-7|TRBD1|TRBV12-3/TRBV12-4
CASSFGQGANEQYF
TGTGCCAGCAGTTTCGGACAGGGGGCGAACGAGCAGTACTTC
>-|TRBJ1-1|-|TRBV7-2
CASSPFRRVPEAFF
TGTGCCAGCAGCCCTTTCAGACGGGTACCTGAAGCTTTCTTT
>many|TRBJ1-5|TRBD1|TRBV4-1
CASSQAGTGVNQPQHF
TGCGCCAGCAGCCAGGCCGGGACAGGGGTCAATCAGCCCCAGCATTTT
>many|TRBJ2-5|TRBD1|TRBV7-2
CASSFRDRQETQYF
TGTGCCAGCAGCTTCCGGGACAGGCAAGAGACCCAGTACTTC
>many|TRBJ1-2|-|TRBV20-1
CSVVRRTNYGYTF
TGCAGTGTAGTGAGGCGGACTAACTATGGCTACACCTTC
>-|TRBJ2-3|TRBD1|TRBV11-2
CASSPRQGAGDTQYF
TGTGCCAGCAGCCCCCGACAGGGGGCTGGAGATACGCAGTATTTT
>many|TRBJ1-5|-|TRBV20-1
CSASGAGANQPQHF
TGCAGTGCTAGTGGTGCAGGGGCCAATCAGCCCCAGCATTTT
>many|TRBJ2-5|TRBD2|TRBV12-3/TRBV12-4
CASSLMAGGRETQYF
TGTGCCAGCAGCCTTATGGCGGGGGGAAGAGAGACCCAGTACTTC
>once|TRBJ2-2|TRBD1|TRBV6-1
CASVGTGGLAGELFF
TGTGCCAGCGTCGGGACAGGGGGCTTGGCCGGGGAGCTGTTTTTT
>many|TRBJ2-5|-|TRBV14
CASSHSQTQYF
TGTGCCAGCAGCCATTCCCAGACCCAGTACTTC
>-|TRBJ2-2|-|TRBV9
CASSAWDRDGGELFF
TGTGCCAGCAGCGCTTGGGACCGTGACGGCGGGGAGCTGTTTTTT
>many|TRBJ2-7|-|TRBV6-2/TRBV6-3
CASSPGKGYEQYF
TGTGCCAGCAGCCCCGGGAAGGGCTACGAGCAGTACTTC
>-|TRBJ1-1|-|TRBV11-2
CASSPLKTGPTGTEAFF
TGTGCCAGCAGTCCCCTGAAAACAGGGCCCACGGGCACTGAAGCTTTCTTT
>-|TRBJ1-2|TRBD1|TRBV11-1
CASSLGQGRGSYYGYTF
TGTGCCAGCAGCTTAGGACAGGGTAGGGGCTCTTACTATGGCTACACCTTC
>many|TRBJ1-5|-|TRBV6-2/TRBV6-3
CASQILGTANQPQHF
TGTGCCAGTCAAATCCTCGGGACGGCGAATCAGCCCCAGCATTTT
>-|TRBJ2-7|-|TRBV7-9
CANSSLGVPYEQYF
TGTGCCAACAGCTCGTTGGGGGTTCCCTACGAGCAGTACTTC
>few|TRBJ2-5|-|TRBV7-8
CASSFNGQGLAETQYF
TGTGCCAGCAGCTTTAATGGGCAGGGGCTAGCAGAGACCCAGTACTTC
>many|TRBJ2-7|TRBD1|TRBV11-3
CASSPEDRSSYEQYF
TGTGCCAGCAGCCCCGAGGACAGGAGCTCCTACGAGCAGTACTTC
>-|TRBJ1-2|TRBD1|TRBV12-3/TRBV12-4
CASTPGQGAGGYTF
TGTGCCAGCACGCCGGGACAGGGGGCGGGCGGCTACACCTTC
>many|TRBJ2-7|-|TRBV12-3/TRBV12-4
CASSLDWGGEQYF
TGTGCCAGCAGTTTAGATTGGGGCGGGGAGCAGTACTTC
>-|TRBJ1-1|TRBD1|TRBV6-1
CASSETGGINTEAFF
TGTGCCAGCAGTGAAACAGGGGGCATAAACACTGAAGCTTTCTTT
>many|TRBJ1-2|TRBD1|TRBV6-5
CASSRTGGTYGYTF
TGTGCCAGCAGTCGGACAGGGGGCACCTATGGCTACACCTTC
>few|TRBJ2-7|-|TRBV2
CATGLTYEQYF
TGTGCCACCGGACTTACCTACGAGCAGTACTTC
>many|TRBJ2-2|TRBD2|TRBV10-3
CAISGTSGGDTGELFF
TGTGCCATCAGTGGGACTAGCGGGGGCGACACCGGGGAGCTGTTTTTT
>many|TRBJ1-5|-|TRBV6-1
CASSEGGEGGNQPQHF
TGTGCCAGCAGTGAGGGGGGGGAGGGGGGCAATCAGCCCCAGCATTTT
>-|TRBJ2-5|TRBD2|TRBV20-1
CSARRLNSGTKETQYF
TGCAGTGCCAGAAGACTGAACAGCGGGACCAAAGAGACCCAGTACTTC
>many|TRBJ1-1|-|TRBV7-6
CASSLRDGSNTEAFF
TGTGCCAGCAGCTTAAGAGACGGATCGAACACTGAAGCTTTCTTT
>many|TRBJ2-5|TRBD1|TRBV24-1
CATSESGTAQTQYF
TGTGCCACCAGTGAGTCCGGGACAGCCCAGACCCAGTACTTC
>many|TRBJ1-1|-|TRBV19
CASSIRGGMTEAFF
TGTGCCAGTAGTATAAGAGGGGGGATGACTGAAGCTTTCTTT
>-|TRBJ2-5|TRBD2|TRBV3-1
CASSPSGGAETQYF
TGTGCCAGCAGCCCTAGCGGGGGGGCTGAGACCCAGTACTTC
>many|TRBJ2-5|-|TRBV11-2
CASSLDPPGGGETQYF
TGTGCCAGCAGCTTAGATCCGCCCGGAGGCGGGGAGACCCAGTACTTC
>many|TRBJ2-5|TRBD1|TRBV24-1
CATSEWGTATQETQYF
TGTGCCACCAGTGAGTGGGGGACAGCAACTCAAGAGACCCAGTACTTC